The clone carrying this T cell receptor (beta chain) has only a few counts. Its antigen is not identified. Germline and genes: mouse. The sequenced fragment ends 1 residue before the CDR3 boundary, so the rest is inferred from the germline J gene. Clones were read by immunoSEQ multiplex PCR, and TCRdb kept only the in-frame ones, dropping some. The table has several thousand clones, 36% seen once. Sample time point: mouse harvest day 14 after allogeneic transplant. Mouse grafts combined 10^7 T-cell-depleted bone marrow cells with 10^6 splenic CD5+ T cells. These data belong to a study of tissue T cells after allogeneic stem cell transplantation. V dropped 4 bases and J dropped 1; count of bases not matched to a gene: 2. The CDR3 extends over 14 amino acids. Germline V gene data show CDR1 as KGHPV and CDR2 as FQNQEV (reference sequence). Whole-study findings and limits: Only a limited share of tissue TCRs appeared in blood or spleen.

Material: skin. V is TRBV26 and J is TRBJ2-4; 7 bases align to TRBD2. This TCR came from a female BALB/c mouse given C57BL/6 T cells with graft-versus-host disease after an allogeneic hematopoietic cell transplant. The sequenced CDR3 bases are TGTGCCAGCAGTCCTGACTGGGGTCAAAACACCTTGTAC. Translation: CASSPDWGQNTLY. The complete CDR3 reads CASSPDWGQNTLYF. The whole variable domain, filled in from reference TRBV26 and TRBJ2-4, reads NSKVIQTPRYLVKGQGQKAKMRCIPEKGHPVVFWYQQNKNNEFKFLINFQNQEVLQQIDMTEKRFSAECPSNSPCSLEIQSSEAGDSALYLCASSPDWGQNTLYFGAGTRLSVL.